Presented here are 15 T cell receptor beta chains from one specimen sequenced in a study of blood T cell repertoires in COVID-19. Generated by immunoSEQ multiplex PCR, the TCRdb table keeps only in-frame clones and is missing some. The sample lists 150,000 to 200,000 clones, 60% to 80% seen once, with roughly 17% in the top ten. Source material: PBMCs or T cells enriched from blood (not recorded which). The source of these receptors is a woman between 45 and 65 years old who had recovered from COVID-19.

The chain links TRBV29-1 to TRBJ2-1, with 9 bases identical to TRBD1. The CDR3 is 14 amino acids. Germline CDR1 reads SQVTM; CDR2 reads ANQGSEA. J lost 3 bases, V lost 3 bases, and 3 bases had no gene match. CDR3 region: CSVEGTGIYNEQFF. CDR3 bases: TGCAGCGTTGAGGGGACAGGGATCTACAATGAGCAGTTCTTC.

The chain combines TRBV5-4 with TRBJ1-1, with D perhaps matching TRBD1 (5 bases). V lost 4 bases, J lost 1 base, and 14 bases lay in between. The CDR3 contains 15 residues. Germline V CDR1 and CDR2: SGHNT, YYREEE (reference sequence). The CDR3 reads CASSRGNLGNTEAFF. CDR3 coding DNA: TGTGCCAGCAGCAGGGGTAACTTAGGGAACACTGAAGCTTTCTTT.

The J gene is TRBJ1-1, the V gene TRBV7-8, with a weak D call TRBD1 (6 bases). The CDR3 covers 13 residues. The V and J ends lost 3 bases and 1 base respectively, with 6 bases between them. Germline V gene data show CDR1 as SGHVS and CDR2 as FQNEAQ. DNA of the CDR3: TGTGCCAGCAGCTTGGGACAGAACACTGAAGCTTTCTTT. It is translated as CASSLGQNTEAFF.

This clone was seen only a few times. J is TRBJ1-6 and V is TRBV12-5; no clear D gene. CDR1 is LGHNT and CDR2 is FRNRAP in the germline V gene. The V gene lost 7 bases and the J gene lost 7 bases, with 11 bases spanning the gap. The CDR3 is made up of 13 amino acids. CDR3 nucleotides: TGTGCTAGTGCCCTAGAGGCGAATTCACCCCTCCACTTT. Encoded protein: CASALEANSPLHF.

Here the CDR3 reads CASHQAGRTGELFF. CDR3 DNA: TGTGCCAGTCACCAAGCGGGAAGGACCGGGGAGCTGTTTTTT. V usage is TRBV19 and J usage is TRBJ2-2, with 7 positions matching TRBD2. J gave up 5 bases and V 8 bases, and 8 bases lay outside the gene matches. Germline V CDR1 and CDR2: LNHDA, SQIVND (reference sequence). There are 14 residues in the CDR3.

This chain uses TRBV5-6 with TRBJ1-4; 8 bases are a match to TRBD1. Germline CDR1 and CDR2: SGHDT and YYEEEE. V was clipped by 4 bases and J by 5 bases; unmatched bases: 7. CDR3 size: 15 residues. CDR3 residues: CASSPQGAPNEKLFF. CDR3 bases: TGTGCCAGCAGCCCTCAGGGGGCGCCGAATGAAAAACTGTTTTTT.

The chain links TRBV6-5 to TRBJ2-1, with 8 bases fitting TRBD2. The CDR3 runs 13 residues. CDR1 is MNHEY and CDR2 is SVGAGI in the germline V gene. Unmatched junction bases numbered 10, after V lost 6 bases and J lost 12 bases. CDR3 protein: CASRPRFGRVQFF. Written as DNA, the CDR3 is TGTGCCAGCAGGCCCCGCTTCGGGAGGGTGCAGTTCTTC.

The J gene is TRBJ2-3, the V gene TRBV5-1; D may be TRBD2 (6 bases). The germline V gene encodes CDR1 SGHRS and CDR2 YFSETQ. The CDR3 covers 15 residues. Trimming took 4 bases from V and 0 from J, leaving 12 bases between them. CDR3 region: CASSRTGTSTDTQYF. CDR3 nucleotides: TGCGCCAGCAGCCGAACCGGGACTAGCACAGATACGCAGTATTTT.

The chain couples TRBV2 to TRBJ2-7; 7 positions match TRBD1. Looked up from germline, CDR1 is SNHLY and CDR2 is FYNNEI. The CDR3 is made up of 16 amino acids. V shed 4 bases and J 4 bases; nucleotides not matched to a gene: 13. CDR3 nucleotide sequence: TGTGCCAGCAGTGGTCCATCTCCCGGGACAGAATACGAGCAGTACTTC. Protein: CASSGPSPGTEYEQYF.

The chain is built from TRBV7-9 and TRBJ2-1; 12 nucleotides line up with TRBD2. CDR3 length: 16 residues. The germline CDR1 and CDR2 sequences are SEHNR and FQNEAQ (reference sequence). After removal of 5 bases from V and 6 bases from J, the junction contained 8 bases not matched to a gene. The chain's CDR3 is CASSLGLAGYRNEQFF. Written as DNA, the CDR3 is TGTGCCAGCAGCCTAGGACTAGCGGGGTATCGCAATGAGCAGTTCTTC. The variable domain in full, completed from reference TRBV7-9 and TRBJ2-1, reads DTGVSQNPRHKITKRGQNVTFRCDPISEHNRLYWYRQTLGQGPEFLTYFQNEAQLEKSRLLSDRFSAERPKGSFSTLEIQRTEQGDSAMYLCASSLGLAGYRNEQFFGPGTRLTVL.

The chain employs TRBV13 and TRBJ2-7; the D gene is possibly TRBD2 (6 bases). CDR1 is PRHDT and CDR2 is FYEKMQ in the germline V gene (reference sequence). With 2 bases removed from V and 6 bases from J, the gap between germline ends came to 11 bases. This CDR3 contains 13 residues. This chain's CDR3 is CASSLRRLGEQYF. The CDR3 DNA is TGTGCCAGCAGCTTACGCCGACTAGGCGAGCAGTACTTC.

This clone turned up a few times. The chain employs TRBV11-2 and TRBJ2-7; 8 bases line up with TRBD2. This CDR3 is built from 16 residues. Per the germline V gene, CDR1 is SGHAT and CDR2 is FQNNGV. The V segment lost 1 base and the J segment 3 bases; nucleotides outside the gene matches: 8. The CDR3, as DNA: TGTGCCAGCAGCTTAGTATTGAGCGGGAGCTTCTACGAGCAGTACTTC. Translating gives CASSLVLSGSFYEQYF.

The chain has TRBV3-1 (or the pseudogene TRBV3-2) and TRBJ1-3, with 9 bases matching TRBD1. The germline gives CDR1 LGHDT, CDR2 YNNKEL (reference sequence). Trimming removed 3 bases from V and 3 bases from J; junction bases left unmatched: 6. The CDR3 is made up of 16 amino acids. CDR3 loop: CASSQSDRGGGNTIYF. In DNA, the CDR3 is TGTGCCAGCAGCCAGTCGGACAGGGGCGGTGGAAACACCATATATTTT.

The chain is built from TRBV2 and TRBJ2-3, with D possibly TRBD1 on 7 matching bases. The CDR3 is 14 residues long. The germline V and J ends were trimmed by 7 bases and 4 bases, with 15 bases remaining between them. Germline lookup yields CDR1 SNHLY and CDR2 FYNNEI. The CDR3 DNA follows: TGTGCCAGCAACGAGGGCAGGGGGGCAGATACGCAGTATTTT. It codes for CASNEGRGADTQYF.

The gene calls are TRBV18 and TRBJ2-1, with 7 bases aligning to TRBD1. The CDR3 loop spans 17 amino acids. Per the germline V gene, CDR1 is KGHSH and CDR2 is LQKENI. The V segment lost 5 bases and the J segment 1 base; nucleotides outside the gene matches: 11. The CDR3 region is CASSTGVGGRSYNEQFF. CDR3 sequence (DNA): TGTGCCAGCTCAACCGGGGTAGGGGGCCGTTCCTACAATGAGCAGTTCTTC.